These T cell receptor beta chains were read from a single sample in a study of cytomegalovirus exposure and HLA in healthy donors. Libraries were prepared by immunoSEQ multiplex PCR; TCRdb keeps only in-frame clonotypes and omits some of them. The top ten hold more than 2.5% of the sample, which has approximately 150,000 clones, about 89% seen once. The sequenced sample was PBMCs. The receptors stem from a woman under 30 in good health and CMV-seropositive. Both conserved end residues are part of each CDR3. The D gene is left open where the match is weak. Clone size is stated in some rows and not others, as once, few, many or a class when expanded.

TRBJ1-2	.	TRBV6-1	.	CASSAASGGSGYTF	TGTGCCAGCAGTGCGGCTTCGGGAGGGAGCGGCTACACCTTC
TRBJ2-3	few	TRBV6-4	.	CASSDSGPTDTQYF	TGTGCCAGCAGTGACTCGGGGCCCACAGATACGCAGTATTTT
TRBJ1-5	.	TRBV30	.	CAWSEDSSNQPQHF	TGTGCCTGGAGCGAAGACAGTAGCAATCAGCCCCAGCATTTT
TRBJ2-7	.	TRBV2	TRBD1	CASKEQGLSYEQYF	TGTGCCAGCAAAGAACAGGGGCTTTCCTACGAGCAGTACTTC
TRBJ2-1	.	TRBV11-3	TRBD2	CASSLDLLAGPVGEQFF	TGTGCCAGCAGCTTAGATCTACTAGCGGGCCCGGTCGGTGAGCAGTTCTTC
TRBJ2-5	.	TRBV2	.	CATEGHLYQETQYF	TGTGCCACCGAGGGACATTTGTACCAAGAGACCCAGTACTTC
TRBJ2-7	.	TRBV5-8	TRBD2	CASSASVGRVSYEQYF	TGTGCCAGCAGCGCTTCAGTCGGGAGGGTGTCCTACGAGCAGTACTTC
TRBJ1-2	.	TRBV30	.	CAWSDSYGYTF	TGTGCCTGGAGCGACAGCTATGGCTACACCTTC
TRBJ1-1	once	TRBV21-1	.	CASSKTGTVTEAFF	TGTGCCAGCAGCAAGACCGGGACAGTCACTGAAGCTTTCTTT
TRBJ1-5	.	TRBV6-5	TRBD1	CASRTGQGNQPQHF	TGTGCCAGCAGGACAGGGCAGGGCAATCAGCCCCAGCATTTT
TRBJ2-7	.	TRBV6-5	TRBD2	CASSLAGSKYYEQYF	TGTGCCAGCAGTTTAGCGGGAAGTAAGTACTACGAGCAGTACTTC
TRBJ1-5	.	TRBV10-3	.	CAISDGSNQPQHF	TGTGCCATCAGTGACGGTAGCAATCAGCCCCAGCATTTT
TRBJ1-4	few	TRBV7-9	.	CASSLGQANEKLFF	TGTGCCAGCAGCTTAGGCCAGGCTAATGAAAAACTGTTTTTT
TRBJ1-1	.	TRBV4-2	.	CASSQAGTMNTEAFF	TGTGCCAGCAGCCAGGCCGGGACAATGAACACTGAAGCTTTCTTT
TRBJ2-1	.	TRBV2	TRBD2	CASRGLAGGPVNNEQFF	TGTGCCAGCAGAGGACTAGCGGGAGGGCCGGTGAACAATGAGCAGTTCTTC
TRBJ2-1	once	TRBV29-1	.	CSADLTGYNEQFF	TGCAGCGCTGACCTTACGGGCTACAATGAGCAGTTCTTC
TRBJ1-5	few	TRBV19	.	CASSPYSNQPQHF	TGTGCCAGTAGTCCGTATAGCAATCAGCCCCAGCATTTT
TRBJ2-6	.	TRBV29-1	.	CSAGSSGANVLTF	TGCAGCGCCGGGTCCTCTGGGGCCAACGTCCTGACTTTC
TRBJ2-5	.	TRBV5-6	TRBD2	CASSRRLAGLKQETQYF	TGTGCCAGCAGCAGAAGACTAGCGGGACTTAAACAAGAGACCCAGTACTTC
TRBJ1-2	.	TRBV2	TRBD1	CASSIGTGGNYGYTF	TGTGCCAGCAGTATCGGGACAGGGGGGAACTATGGCTACACCTTC
TRBJ2-3	once	TRBV9	TRBD2	CASSVYETSGGDTQYF	TGTGCCAGCAGCGTATATGAGACTAGCGGAGGAGATACGCAGTATTTT
TRBJ2-5	.	TRBV19	TRBD2	CASSGAGVWGETQYF	TGTGCCAGTAGTGGAGCGGGAGTATGGGGAGAGACCCAGTACTTC